One and the same sample provided the 24 T cell receptor beta chains below, sequenced in a study of blood T cell repertoires in COVID-19. The repertoire was sequenced with immunoSEQ multiplex PCR; TCRdb's copy has only in-frame clones and lacks some. The sample holds about 100,000 clones; about 83% are singletons and the top ten take about 13%. Sequencing input: peripheral blood. Source of these receptors: a human donor in a cohort sampled during active COVID-19.

The CDR3 DNA reads as TGCGCCAGTGTGGGGGCGGGACAGGATATTCATGAGCAGTTCTTC. Protein: CASVGAGQDIHEQFF. The chain uses TRBV10-1 and TRBJ2-1; 8 positions agree with TRBD1. V was pared by 9 bases and J by 8 bases, with 15 bases of the junction left unmatched. Per the germline V gene, CDR1 is WNHNN and CDR2 is SYGVQD (reference sequence). CDR3 length: 15 residues.

The gene calls are TRBV5-1 and TRBJ2-2; tentatively, D is TRBD1 (6 bases). CDR1 is SGHRS and CDR2 is YFSETQ in the germline V gene. V was shortened by 5 bases and J by 1 base, with 6 bases between the two germline ends. CDR3 length equals 13 residues. CDR3 bases: TGCGCCAGCAGACAGGGGAACACCGGGGAGCTGTTTTTT. The encoded protein is CASRQGNTGELFF.

The chain employs TRBV7-2 and TRBJ2-1; 7 bases fit TRBD1. This CDR3 has 13 amino acids. Germline assignment: CDR1 SGHTA and CDR2 FQGNSA. V lost 5 bases and J lost 15; bases outside the gene matches: 13. The DNA for the CDR3 is TGTGCCAGCAGCCAAACCTCCGGACAGGTTAGGTTCTTC. This gives the protein CASSQTSGQVRFF.

This clone was detected only a few times. The CDR3 loop is CASRPTDRGYEKLFF. The CDR3 DNA sequence: TGTGCCAGCAGACCGACCGACAGGGGGTATGAAAAACTGTTTTTT. This chain connects TRBV6-5 to TRBJ1-4; 9 nucleotides match TRBD1. Trimming cost V 6 bases and J 6 bases; bases outside gene matches: 8. Germline loops: CDR1 MNHEY, CDR2 SVGAGI. The CDR3 extends over 15 amino acids.

The chain recombines TRBV5-1 with TRBJ1-5; tentatively, D is TRBD1 (5 bases). The CDR3 length is 16 residues. CDR1 and CDR2 from the germline V gene are SGHRS and YFSETQ. Trimming took off 4 bases at V and 3 bases at J, with 17 bases between the two ends. CDR3 residues: CASSPTVMTPNQPQHF. The CDR3 DNA reads TGCGCCAGCAGCCCGACAGTAATGACTCCCAATCAGCCCCAGCATTTT.

This clone has a single count. The same CDR3 arises from other DNA sequences in this sample as well. The rearrangement uses TRBV7-2 and TRBJ1-1; the D is unclear. There are 13 residues in the CDR3. Between the trimmed V and J ends, which lost 1 base and 1 base, there was a span of 4 bases. CDR1 SGHTA and CDR2 FQGNSA come from the germline V gene. CDR3 sequence (DNA): TGTGCCAGCAGCTTAGGACAGAACACTGAAGCTTTCTTT. Its translation is CASSLGQNTEAFF.

The rearrangement links TRBV6-2 or TRBV6-3 to TRBJ2-1; TRBD2 aligns across 11 bases. CDR3 length equals 14 residues. V was clipped by 5 bases and J by 7 bases; unmatched bases: 4. In germline, CDR1 is MNHEY, CDR2 SVGEGT. The CDR3 loop reads CASSRTSGLNEQFF. CDR3 nucleotide sequence: TGTGCCAGCAGTAGGACTAGCGGGTTGAATGAGCAGTTCTTC.

This CDR3 reads CASSERGLGNTIYF. The CDR3 nucleotides read TGTGCCAGCAGTGAACGGGGACTTGGAAACACCATATATTTT. The rearrangement links TRBV2 to TRBJ1-3, with D perhaps TRBD1 (5 bases). V lost 2 bases to trimming and J lost 3 bases, with 8 bases between them. CDR3 length: 14 residues. In germline, CDR1 is SNHLY, CDR2 FYNNEI.

This chain links TRBV4-3 with TRBJ2-1; 7 nucleotides agree with TRBD2. Losses at the gene ends were 4 bases for V and 1 base for J; bases not matched to a gene: 10. The CDR3 runs 17 residues. Germline CDR1 is LGHNA and CDR2 is YSLEER. The CDR3 DNA is TGCGCCAGCAGCCCGATCGGGACTACTTCGTCCTACAATGAGCAGTTCTTC. This gives the protein CASSPIGTTSSYNEQFF.

This sequence joins TRBV24-1 and TRBJ2-5, with a weak D call TRBD1 (5 bases). The germline V and J ends were trimmed by 3 bases and 5 bases, with 9 bases remaining between them. This CDR3 is built from 13 residues. The germline gives CDR1 KGHDR, CDR2 SFDVKD. DNA of the CDR3: TGTGCCACCAGTGATGGGGCTTTGGAGACCCAGTACTTC. It encodes CATSDGALETQYF.

The J gene is TRBJ1-4, the V gene TRBV5-1; no clear D gene. The CDR3 extends over 14 amino acids. V was cut by 3 bases and J by 5 bases, with 11 bases left in between. CDR1 is SGHRS and CDR2 is YFSETQ in the germline V gene. The CDR3 spells CASSWAQPNEKLFF. Written as DNA, the CDR3 is TGCGCCAGCAGCTGGGCACAGCCAAATGAAAAACTGTTTTTT.

This rearrangement joins TRBV3-1 (or the pseudogene TRBV3-2) to TRBJ2-2, with D uncertain. V gave up 3 bases and J gave up 1 base, with 6 bases separating them. The CDR3 runs to 14 residues. The germline V gene has CDR1 LGHDT and CDR2 YNNKEL (reference sequence). CDR3 in amino acids: CASSHGGNTGELFF. The CDR3 coding sequence is TGTGCCAGCAGCCACGGCGGGAACACCGGGGAGCTGTTTTTT.

This chain links TRBV15 with TRBJ1-2; weak D call: TRBD1 (6 bases). Germline-derived CDR1 and CDR2 are LNHNV and YYDKDF (reference sequence). The CDR3 is 15 residues long. V gave up 5 bases and J gave up 8 bases, with 21 bases separating them. The CDR3 protein is CATSFSPGGADGYTF. CDR3 in DNA: TGTGCCACCAGCTTCAGTCCGGGGGGCGCAGACGGCTACACCTTC.

The chain has TRBV19 and TRBJ2-4; maybe TRBD2 (6 bases). V lost 3 bases, J lost 9 bases, and 21 bases lay in between. The CDR3 contains 16 residues. CDR1 and CDR2 from the germline V gene are LNHDA and SQIVND (reference sequence). CDR3 residues: CASSMGGGGIGGIQYF. The CDR3 DNA follows: TGTGCCAGTAGTATGGGGGGTGGAGGAATCGGAGGCATTCAGTACTTC.

This clone was counted once. The chain employs TRBV20-1 and TRBJ2-7, with 7 bases matching TRBD1. The V gene end was trimmed by 6 bases and the J gene end by 6 bases; junction bases not matched to a gene: 5. CDR1 DFQATT and CDR2 SNEGSKA come from the germline V gene (reference sequence). The CDR3 sequence is 11 residues long. CDR3 sequence (DNA): TGCAGTGCGCTACAGGGGCGCGAGCAGTACTTC. It is translated as CSALQGREQYF.

This sequence joins TRBV3-1 (or the pseudogene TRBV3-2) and TRBJ2-1; no definite D call. Germline CDR1 and CDR2: LGHDT and YNNKEL (reference sequence). The V and J ends lost 2 bases and 3 bases respectively, with 14 bases between them. This CDR3 has 16 residues. CDR3 nucleotide sequence: TGTGCCAGCAGCCAATTCGGCACTACCCTCTACAATGAGCAGTTCTTC. It yields the protein CASSQFGTTLYNEQFF.

The chain combines TRBV7-2 with TRBJ1-2; the match to TRBD1 covers 8 bases. This CDR3 is built from 17 residues. The trim removed 4 bases at V and 8 bases at J, leaving 18 bases unmatched. The germline CDR1 and CDR2 sequences are SGHTA and FQGNSA. DNA of the CDR3: TGTGCCAGCAGCTCTTCTCCGGGACAGGAGGTTGGTCGGGGCTACACCTTC. It is translated as CASSSSPGQEVGRGYTF.

The chain is built from TRBV5-6 and TRBJ2-3; D uncertain. The length of the CDR3 is 12 residues. Trimming removed 4 bases from V and 2 bases from J, with 5 bases in between. Per germline, CDR1 SGHDT and CDR2 YYEEEE. The DNA for the CDR3 is TGTGCCAGCAGCCGAGACACAGATACGCAGTATTTT. Its protein product is CASSRDTDTQYF.

The genes are TRBV6-6 and TRBJ1-4, with 9 bases that match TRBD1. Germline-derived CDR1 and CDR2 are MNHNY and SVGAGI (reference sequence). The V gene end was trimmed by 6 bases and the J gene end by 12 bases; junction bases not matched to a gene: 8. The CDR3 runs to 13 residues. This chain's CDR3 is CASRPRQGEELFF. DNA for the CDR3: TGTGCCAGCAGACCCAGACAGGGGGAGGAACTGTTTTTT.

This clone turned up a few times. The chain employs TRBV10-1 and TRBJ2-7; 11 positions agree with TRBD2. Germline V lookup: CDR1 WNHNN, CDR2 SYGVQD (reference sequence). V lost 0 bases, J lost 6 bases, and 7 bases stayed unmatched. This CDR3 has 16 residues. CDR3 DNA: TGCGCCAGCAGTGAGTCGATGGCTAGCGGGAGGTCCGAGCAGTACTTC. Its protein is CASSESMASGRSEQYF.

The chain combines TRBV6-2 or TRBV6-3 with TRBJ1-5, with 8 bases matching TRBD1. V lost 2 bases, J lost 4 bases, and 4 bases stayed unmatched. The germline gives CDR1 MNHEY, CDR2 SVGEGT. The length of the CDR3 is 15 residues. This chain's CDR3 is CASSYAGQGNQPQHF. CDR3 in DNA: TGTGCCAGCAGTTACGCAGGACAGGGAAATCAGCCCCAGCATTTT.

In its sample, this clone was seen once. V is TRBV7-8 and J is TRBJ2-2, with a possible D match to TRBD2 (7 bases). The CDR3 has 15 amino acids. V was trimmed by 6 bases and J by 3 bases, leaving 14 bases between them. From germline, CDR1 is SGHVS and CDR2 FQNEAQ. In nucleotides, the CDR3 is TGTGCCAGCAGAGGGGGGACTACTCACACCGGGGAGCTGTTTTTT. It translates to CASRGGTTHTGELFF.

The chain recombines TRBV3-1 (or the pseudogene TRBV3-2) with TRBJ2-7, with 9 nucleotides matching TRBD1. Germline V lookup: CDR1 LGHDT, CDR2 YNNKEL (reference sequence). V gave up 0 bases and J gave up 2 bases; unmatched junction bases: 5. CDR3 size: 16 residues. The CDR3 reads CASSQEPGQGAYEQYF. CDR3 nucleotide sequence: TGTGCCAGCAGCCAAGAACCGGGACAGGGAGCCTACGAGCAGTACTTC.

In this sample, this clone turned up once. The J gene is TRBJ2-7, the V gene TRBV3-1 (or the pseudogene TRBV3-2); 10 bases are shared with TRBD2. This CDR3 has 15 amino acids. CDR1 is LGHDT and CDR2 is YNNKEL in the germline V gene (reference sequence). The V gene end was trimmed by 6 bases and the J gene end by 6 bases; junction bases not matched to a gene: 11. The CDR3 DNA is TGTGCCAGCAGTTCGACTCTAGCGGGGGCCTCCGAGCAGTACTTC. This translates into CASSSTLAGASEQYF.